The 30 T cell receptor beta chains below come from one sample, sequenced in a study of CD8 T cells in ankylosing spondylitis. Findings of the study overall: Seemingly distinctive of ankylosing spondylitis blood was a TCR beta motif formed by eight highly homologous variants.

These receptors' antigens are unknown. TCRdb itself ran the 5' RACE reads through MiXCR, one entry per CDR3 protein. The table has a few hundred thousand distinct CDR3 sequences, around 24% seen once. Sequencing input: blood, either unsorted or a sorted T cell fraction (not recorded which). The receptor set was obtained from a male donor with ankylosing spondylitis.

This clonotype turned up a few times. V usage is TRBV20-1 and J usage is TRBJ2-2, with TRBD2 identical over 8 bases. Trimming removed 2 bases from V and 6 bases from J; junction bases left unmatched: 2. From germline, CDR1 is DFQATT and CDR2 SNEGSKA (reference sequence). The CDR3 consists of 13 residues. CDR3 in amino acids: CSARPTSAGELFF. The CDR3 DNA follows: TGCAGTGCTAGACCGACTAGCGCCGGGGAGCTGTTTTTT.

This rearrangement joins TRBV20-1 to TRBJ2-3; D is uncertain. Trimming stripped 6 bases from V and 1 base from J, with 14 bases between. CDR3 length: 14 amino acids. Germline lookup yields CDR1 DFQATT and CDR2 SNEGSKA (reference sequence). The CDR3 spells CSASTEGGTDTQYF. The CDR3 nucleotides are TGCAGTGCAAGCACAGAAGGCGGCACAGATACGCAGTATTTT.

The CDR3 nucleotides are TGTGCCAGCAGCTCATTAGCGGGATCATACACCGGGGAGCTGTTTTTT. It yields the protein CASSSLAGSYTGELFF. The gene calls are TRBV7-2 and TRBJ2-2; 8 bases map to TRBD2. The trim removed 4 bases at V and 3 bases at J, leaving 7 bases unmatched. In germline, CDR1 is SGHTA, CDR2 FQGNSA. CDR3 length equals 16 residues.

This chain connects TRBV5-1 to TRBJ2-5, with D unclear. The V and J ends lost 2 bases and 5 bases respectively, with 22 bases between them. The CDR3 extends over 17 amino acids. CDR1 and CDR2 from the germline V gene are SGHRS and YFSETQ. The CDR3 nucleotides are TGCGCCAGCAGCTTTGTCGGTTTGGGATCGGGTAGGGAGACCCAGTACTTC. Translation: CASSFVGLGSGRETQYF.

Only a few counts were recorded for this clonotype. This sequence joins TRBV7-9 and TRBJ2-1; the D gene is possibly TRBD1 (5 bases). Trimming took off 2 bases at V and 8 bases at J, with 10 bases between the two ends. CDR3 size: 13 residues. Germline V gene sequence: CDR1 SEHNR, CDR2 FQNEAQ (reference sequence). The CDR3 reads CASSLQGLDEQFF. CDR3 bases: TGTGCCAGCAGCTTACAGGGCCTTGATGAGCAGTTCTTC.

The chain links TRBV3-1 to TRBJ2-7, with 8 positions matching TRBD1. V lost 5 bases to trimming and J lost 7 bases; unmatched junction nucleotides: 7. CDR3 length: 13 amino acids. The germline V gene encodes CDR1 LGHDT and CDR2 YNNKEL (reference sequence). The CDR3 spells CASSFGQGREQYF. CDR3 sequence (DNA): TGTGCCAGCAGCTTCGGACAGGGTCGTGAGCAGTACTTC.

The V and J genes are TRBV7-2 and TRBJ1-1, with 8 nucleotides matching TRBD1. The V segment lost 1 base and the J segment 8 bases; nucleotides outside the gene matches: 3. The CDR3 has 13 amino acids. Germline V gene lookup returns CDR1 SGHTA and CDR2 FQGNSA. Here the CDR3 DNA reads TGTGCCAGCAGCTTAGTGGACAGGGCCGAAGCTTTCTTT. Translation gives CASSLVDRAEAFF.

This chain joins TRBV4-3 and TRBJ2-1; TRBD2 agrees at 12 bases. CDR3 length equals 16 residues. The ends lost 1 base at V and 7 bases at J; junction bases unmatched: 5. Looked up from germline, CDR1 is LGHNA and CDR2 is YSLEER. CDR3 region: CASSQGAGLAGNEQFF. The CDR3 nucleotides are TGCGCCAGCAGCCAAGGCGCCGGACTAGCGGGGAATGAGCAGTTCTTC.

This clonotype appeared a few times. This chain uses TRBV2 with TRBJ1-2; maybe TRBD1 (5 bases). Trimming left V 9 bases short and J 1 base short, with 15 bases between. The CDR3 contains 14 residues. Germline V gene lookup returns CDR1 SNHLY and CDR2 FYNNEI. CDR3 in DNA: TGTGCCAGAGCAGGGACTTCTTATAACTATGGCTACACCTTC. Protein sequence: CARAGTSYNYGYTF.

The rearrangement uses TRBV11-3 and TRBJ2-1; D tentatively fits TRBD1 or TRBD2 (5 bases each). There are 15 residues in the CDR3. Trimming pared 1 base from V and 9 bases from J, leaving 16 bases between. The germline V gene encodes CDR1 SGHNT and CDR2 YENEEA. This chain's CDR3 is CASSLGSGGVSEQFF. The CDR3 DNA sequence: TGTGCCAGCAGCTTAGGCTCTGGGGGTGTGAGTGAGCAGTTCTTC.

The rearrangement links TRBV18 to TRBJ2-1; TRBD1 aligns across 9 bases. Per germline, CDR1 KGHSH and CDR2 LQKENI. CDR3 length: 16 residues. With 2 bases clipped from V and 3 bases from J, the junction kept 5 bases outside the gene matches. The CDR3: CASSPGTGSFYNEQFF. For the CDR3, the DNA is TGTGCCAGCTCACCAGGGACAGGGTCCTTCTACAATGAGCAGTTCTTC.

Only a few counts were recorded for this clonotype. The chain uses TRBV12-3 or TRBV12-4 and TRBJ2-7, with a weak D call TRBD1 (6 bases). V was shortened by 6 bases and J by 5 bases, with 14 bases between the two germline ends. The CDR3 extends over 13 amino acids. This CDR3 reads CASRPRQDHEQYF. The CDR3, as DNA: TGTGCCAGCAGGCCGAGACAGGACCACGAGCAGTACTTC.

J is TRBJ2-7 and V is TRBV3-1; possible D gene TRBD1, 5 bases. In germline, CDR1 is LGHDT, CDR2 YNNKEL (reference sequence). V lost 0 bases, J lost 0 bases, and 15 bases lay in between. The CDR3 length is 17 residues. CDR3 sequence (DNA): TGTGCCAGCAGCCAAGATTTAAACAGGCAGATCTCCTACGAGCAGTACTTC. Protein sequence: CASSQDLNRQISYEQYF.

This sequence joins TRBV24-1 and TRBJ2-5, with D unclear. V was cut by 1 base and J by 5 bases, with 4 bases left in between. This CDR3 is built from 12 residues. The germline gives CDR1 KGHDR, CDR2 SFDVKD. CDR3 in DNA: TGTGCCACCAGTGATTTAATGGAGACCCAGTACTTC. It is translated as CATSDLMETQYF.

The J gene is TRBJ1-5, the V gene TRBV4-1; D gene unclear. The CDR3 sequence is 13 residues long. V lost 0 bases to trimming and J lost 11 bases, with 11 bases between them. CDR1 is MGHRA, CDR2 YSYEKL, per germline. For the CDR3, the DNA is TGCGCCAGCAGCCAAGATCGGTCATCAGCCCAGCATTTT. It specifies CASSQDRSSAQHF.

The genes are TRBV29-1 and TRBJ2-7, with 7 bases identical to TRBD2. V shed 2 bases and J 3 bases; nucleotides not matched to a gene: 1. The CDR3 covers 12 residues. Germline V gene sequence: CDR1 SQVTM, CDR2 ANQGSEA. The CDR3 sequence: CSVEREGYEQYF. In DNA, the CDR3 is TGCAGCGTTGAAAGGGAGGGCTACGAGCAGTACTTC.

This clonotype was seen only a few times. The V gene is TRBV5-1, the J gene TRBJ2-5, with D perhaps TRBD1 (5 bases). From germline, CDR1 is SGHRS and CDR2 YFSETQ. Trimming left V 4 bases short and J 5 bases short, with 18 bases between. This CDR3 spans 15 amino acids. The CDR3 loop is CASSTGHGIHETQYF. CDR3 sequence (DNA): TGCGCCAGCAGCACCGGACATGGAATTCATGAGACCCAGTACTTC.

This clonotype occurred a few times. The chain combines TRBV30 with TRBJ2-3; 10 bases fit TRBD2. The germline V gene encodes CDR1 GTSNPN and CDR2 SVGIG (reference sequence). J was trimmed by 6 bases and V by 7 bases; bases with no gene match: 7. The CDR3 loop spans 13 amino acids. The CDR3: CASGLAGADTQYF. The CDR3 nucleotides are TGTGCCTCAGGGCTAGCGGGAGCCGATACGCAGTATTTT.

The sample holds a few counts of this clonotype. The V call is TRBV20-1, the J call TRBJ2-3; 8 nucleotides line up with TRBD2. Germline V CDR1 and CDR2: DFQATT, SNEGSKA (reference sequence). The CDR3 has 14 amino acids. Trimming removed 0 bases from V and 5 bases from J; junction bases left unmatched: 4. The CDR3 DNA is TGCAGTGCTAGAGAGCGGGAGGTGGGAGATACGCAGTATTTT. Translation: CSAREREVGDTQYF.

V gene TRBV5-1 combines with J gene TRBJ2-2, with TRBD2 matching over 9 bases. This CDR3 has 15 residues. V gave up 4 bases and J gave up 4 bases; unmatched junction bases: 5. Germline loops: CDR1 SGHRS, CDR2 YFSETQ. The CDR3 loop reads CASSIGTSSTGELFF. The CDR3 DNA is TGCGCCAGCAGCATCGGGACTAGCTCCACCGGGGAGCTGTTTTTT.

This sequence joins TRBV6-4 and TRBJ1-2, with D perhaps matching TRBD1 (5 bases). CDR1 MRHNA and CDR2 SNTAGT come from the germline V gene. The CDR3 contains 13 residues. Trimming pared 1 base from V and 6 bases from J, leaving 9 bases between. CDR3 nucleotide sequence: TGTGCCAGCAGTGACTGGAGGGGAAATGGCTACACCTTC. The encoded protein is CASSDWRGNGYTF.

Only a few counts were recorded for this clonotype. The rearrangement joins TRBV4-3 to TRBJ1-4; D is uncertain. Germline V gene sequence: CDR1 LGHNA, CDR2 YSLEER. The CDR3 runs 14 residues. Trimming removed 0 bases at V and 8 bases at J, with 10 bases between. As DNA, the CDR3 is TGCGCCAGCAGCCAAGAGACCCACGGGGAAAAACTGTTTTTT. Its translation is CASSQETHGEKLFF.

This clonotype was detected many times. The chain joins TRBV6-5 to TRBJ2-7; D is unclear. CDR3 length: 14 residues. With 0 bases removed from V and 3 bases from J, the gap between germline ends came to 9 bases. CDR1 is MNHEY and CDR2 is SVGAGI in the germline V gene. DNA of the CDR3: TGTGCCAGCAGTTACTCCGAGTGGGGCTACGAGCAGTACTTC. As protein: CASSYSEWGYEQYF.

The V call is TRBV2, the J call TRBJ2-7, with 7 bases fitting TRBD2. The J segment lost 8 bases and the V segment lost 1 base, leaving 11 bases of the junction unmatched. This CDR3 is 15 amino acids long. In germline, CDR1 is SNHLY, CDR2 FYNNEI. The CDR3 nucleotides read TGTGCCAGCAGTGAAGGGTGGCTAGCGGAAACAAAGCAGTACTTC. Its protein is CASSEGWLAETKQYF. The variable domain in full, completed from reference TRBV2 and TRBJ2-7, reads EPEVTQTPSHQVTQMGQEVILRCVPISNHLYFYWYRQILGQKVEFLVSFYNNEISEKSEIFDDQFSVERPDGSNFTLKIRSTKLEDSAMYFCASSEGWLAETKQYFGPGTRLTVT.

The chain employs TRBV20-1 and TRBJ1-3; 8 positions match TRBD1. Trimming at V came to 5 bases and at J to 2 bases, leaving 2 bases not matched to a gene. Germline lookup yields CDR1 DFQATT and CDR2 SNEGSKA (reference sequence). The CDR3 extends over 13 amino acids. The DNA for the CDR3 is TGCAGTGCTCCGGACAGGGCTGGAAACACCATATATTTT. Residues: CSAPDRAGNTIYF.

This clonotype was observed a handful of times. The chain carries TRBV5-1 and TRBJ2-3; TRBD1 matches 9 bases. V shed 1 base, J shed 3 bases, and the junction held 3 bases outside the gene matches. This CDR3 is 15 amino acids long. The germline V gene encodes CDR1 SGHRS and CDR2 YFSETQ. The CDR3 spells CASSLRDRETDTQYF. CDR3 DNA sequence: TGCGCCAGCAGCTTGAGGGACAGGGAAACAGATACGCAGTATTTT.

This clonotype has more than one count but fewer than ten. An end of the junction differs from the germline gene, which may be a read error. The chain joins TRBV5-1 to TRBJ2-2, with D possibly being TRBD1 or TRBD2 (5 bases each). Germline CDR1 reads SGHRS; CDR2 reads YFSETQ. CDR3 length equals 15 residues. The CDR3 loop reads CASILAEGTTGELFF. CDR3 bases: TGCGCCAGCATCTTGGCCGAAGGGACCACCGGGGAGCTGTTTTTT.

This chain joins TRBV28 and TRBJ2-7; no definite D call. Germline CDR1 MDHEN, CDR2 SYDVKM. V dropped 2 bases and J dropped 9 bases, with 14 bases sitting between them. The CDR3 runs 13 residues. Here the CDR3 reads CASSLMQTRVQYF. DNA for the CDR3: TGTGCCAGCAGTTTAATGCAGACTCGCGTGCAGTACTTC. Drawing the rest from reference TRBV28 and TRBJ2-7, the complete variable domain is DVKVTQSSRYLVKRTGEKVFLECVQDMDHENMFWYRQDPGLGLRLIYFSYDVKMKEKGDIPEGYSVSREKKERFSLILESASTNQTSMYLCASSLMQTRVQYFGPGTRLTVT.

This clonotype was recorded a few times. The rearrangement links TRBV12-3 or TRBV12-4 to TRBJ2-1, with TRBD2 identical over 12 bases. This CDR3 spans 18 amino acids. V shed 5 bases, J shed 2 bases, and the junction held 10 bases outside the gene matches. CDR3 sequence (DNA): TGTGCCAGCAGTACGGGACTAGCGGGCGCAGGGGCCTACAATGAGCAGTTCTTC. Translated: CASSTGLAGAGAYNEQFF.

V and J are TRBV7-2 and TRBJ2-7; a possible D gene is TRBD2 (6 bases). The V and J ends lost 5 bases and 0 bases respectively, with 14 bases between them. Germline values: CDR1 SGHTA, CDR2 FQGNSA. This CDR3 has 15 amino acids. CDR3 in amino acids: CASSQSSESSYEQYF. The CDR3 nucleotides are TGTGCCAGCAGCCAATCTAGCGAGAGCTCCTACGAGCAGTACTTC.